This record concerns one TCR beta chain sequence. Antigen unknown. With 60 Vbeta and 13 Jbeta primers, the PCR was carried out. This table comes from immunoSEQ multiplex PCR, and its TCRdb copy is limited to in-frame clones, with some not included. This repertoire shows about 160,000 clones, approximately 80% found once; its top ten account for around 3.4%. The data are from a study of cytomegalovirus exposure and HLA in healthy donors. Whole-study results and caveats: Follow-up analysis found HLA locus-dependent TCR association rates, highest for DRB1 and lowest for HLA-C. At a 0.05 false discovery rate, a later analysis found around 15,000 TCR beta sequences to be associated with HLA alleles. In a later analysis, common viral pathogens appeared linked to several of the most significant clusters.

CDR3 size: 14 residues. V shed 3 bases and J shed 2 bases, with 10 bases lying between them. The germline V gene has CDR1 MNHEY and CDR2 SMNVEV (reference sequence). Those who donated were healthy bone marrow donors. Specimen: PBMCs. This TCR was recovered from a man aged 25 to 45 in good health and CMV-seropositive. The chain joins TRBV27 to TRBJ1-1; D unresolved. CDR3 sequence (DNA): TGTGCCAGCAGTTTTGCCACACCCAACACTGAAGCTTTCTTT. This sequence encodes CASSFATPNTEAFF.